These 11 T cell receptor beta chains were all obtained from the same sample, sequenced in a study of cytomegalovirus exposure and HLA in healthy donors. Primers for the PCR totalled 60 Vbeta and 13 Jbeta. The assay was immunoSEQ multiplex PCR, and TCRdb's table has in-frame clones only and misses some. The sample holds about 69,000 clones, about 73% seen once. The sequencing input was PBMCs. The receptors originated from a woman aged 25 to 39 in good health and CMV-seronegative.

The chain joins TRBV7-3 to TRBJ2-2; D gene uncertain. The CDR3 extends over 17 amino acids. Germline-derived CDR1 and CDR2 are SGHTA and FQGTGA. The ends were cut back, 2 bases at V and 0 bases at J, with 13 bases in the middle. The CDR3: CASSLYSGRTNTGELFF. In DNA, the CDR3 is TGTGCCAGCAGCTTATATTCAGGCCGTACGAACACCGGGGAGCTGTTTTTT. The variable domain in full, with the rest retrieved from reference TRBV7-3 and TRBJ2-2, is GAGVSQTPSNKVTEKGKYVELRCDPISGHTALYWYRQSLGQGPEFLIYFQGTGAADDSGLPNDRFFAVRPEGSVSTLKIQRTERGDSAVYLCASSLYSGRTNTGELFFGEGSRLTVL.

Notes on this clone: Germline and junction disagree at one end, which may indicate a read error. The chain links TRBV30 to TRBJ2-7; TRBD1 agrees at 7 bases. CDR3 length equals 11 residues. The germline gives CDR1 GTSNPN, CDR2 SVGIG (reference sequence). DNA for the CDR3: TGTGCCTTAGGGGGCTCCCACGAGCAGTACTTC. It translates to CALGGSHEQYF.

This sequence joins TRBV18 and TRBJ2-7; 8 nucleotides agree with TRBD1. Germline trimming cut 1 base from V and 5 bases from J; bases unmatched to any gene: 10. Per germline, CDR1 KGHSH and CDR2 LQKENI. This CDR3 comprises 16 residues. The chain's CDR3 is CASSPRPGQARDEQYF. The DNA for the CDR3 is TGTGCCAGCTCACCACGGCCGGGACAGGCAAGGGACGAGCAGTACTTC.

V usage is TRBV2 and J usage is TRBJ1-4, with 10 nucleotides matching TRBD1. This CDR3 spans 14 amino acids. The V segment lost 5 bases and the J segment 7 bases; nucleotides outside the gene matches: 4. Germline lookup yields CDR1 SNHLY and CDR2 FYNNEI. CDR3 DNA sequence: TGTGCCAGCAGTTTGGACAGGGGGAGTGAAAAACTGTTTTTT. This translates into CASSLDRGSEKLFF.

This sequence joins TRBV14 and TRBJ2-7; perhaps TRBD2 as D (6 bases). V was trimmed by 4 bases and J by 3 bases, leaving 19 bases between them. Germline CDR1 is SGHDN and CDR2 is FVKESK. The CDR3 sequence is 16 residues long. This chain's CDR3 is CASSPFYSGPVYEQYV. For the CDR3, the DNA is TGTGCCAGCAGCCCGTTCTACAGCGGGCCCGTCTACGAGCAGTACGTC.

This CDR3 is CASSEHGVDSPNRPLHF. CDR3 bases: TGTGCCAGCAGTGAACACGGTGTGGACAGCCCAAATCGGCCCCTCCACTTT. The rearrangement uses TRBV6-1 and TRBJ1-6; D is possibly TRBD1 (6 bases). CDR3 length: 17 amino acids. CDR1 is MNHNS, CDR2 SASEGT, per germline. The V end was cut by 2 bases, the J end by 13 bases, with 24 bases between.

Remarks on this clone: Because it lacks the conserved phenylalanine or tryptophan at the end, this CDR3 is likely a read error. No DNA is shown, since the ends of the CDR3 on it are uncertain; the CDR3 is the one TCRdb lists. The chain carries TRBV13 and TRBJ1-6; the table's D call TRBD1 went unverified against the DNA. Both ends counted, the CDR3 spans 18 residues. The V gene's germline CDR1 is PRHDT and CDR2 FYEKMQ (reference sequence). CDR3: CASRPGRGSPSYNSPLQV.

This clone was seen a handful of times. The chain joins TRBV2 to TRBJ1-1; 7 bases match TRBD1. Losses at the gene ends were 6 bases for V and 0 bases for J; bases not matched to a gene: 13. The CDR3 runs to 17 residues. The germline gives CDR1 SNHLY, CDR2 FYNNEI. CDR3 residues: CASRGDWGQPMNTEAFF. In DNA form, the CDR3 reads TGTGCCAGCAGGGGCGATTGGGGACAGCCGATGAACACTGAAGCTTTCTTT.

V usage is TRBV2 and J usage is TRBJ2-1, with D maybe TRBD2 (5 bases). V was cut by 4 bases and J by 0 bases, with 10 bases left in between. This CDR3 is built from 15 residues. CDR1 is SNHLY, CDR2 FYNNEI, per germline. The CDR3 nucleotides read TGTGCCAGCAGTGTAGAGGGTGACTCCTACAATGAGCAGTTCTTC. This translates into CASSVEGDSYNEQFF.

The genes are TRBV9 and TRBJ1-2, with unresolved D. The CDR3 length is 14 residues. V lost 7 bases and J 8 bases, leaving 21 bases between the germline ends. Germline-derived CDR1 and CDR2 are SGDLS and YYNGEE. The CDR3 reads CASLPGTGWPGYTF. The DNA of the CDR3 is TGTGCCAGCCTCCCTGGAACGGGATGGCCCGGCTACACCTTC.

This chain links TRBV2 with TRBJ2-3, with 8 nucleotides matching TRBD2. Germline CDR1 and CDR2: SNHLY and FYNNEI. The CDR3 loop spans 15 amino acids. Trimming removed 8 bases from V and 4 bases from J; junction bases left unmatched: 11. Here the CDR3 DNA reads TGTGCCAGCTGCTACAGGGAGCGGGGGTCAGATACGCAGTATTTT. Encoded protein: CASCYRERGSDTQYF.